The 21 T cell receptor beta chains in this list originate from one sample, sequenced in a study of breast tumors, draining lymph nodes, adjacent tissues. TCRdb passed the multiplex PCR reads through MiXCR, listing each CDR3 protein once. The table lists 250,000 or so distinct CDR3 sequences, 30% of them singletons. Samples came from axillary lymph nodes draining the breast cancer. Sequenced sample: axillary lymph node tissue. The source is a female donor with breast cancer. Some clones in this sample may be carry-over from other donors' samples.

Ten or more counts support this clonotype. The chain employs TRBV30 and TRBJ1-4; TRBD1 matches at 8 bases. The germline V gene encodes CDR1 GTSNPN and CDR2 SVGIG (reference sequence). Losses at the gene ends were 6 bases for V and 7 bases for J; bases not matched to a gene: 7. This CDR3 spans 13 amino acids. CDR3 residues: CACPQGVGEKLFF. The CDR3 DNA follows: TGTGCCTGCCCACAGGGGGTGGGTGAAAAACTGTTTTTT.

The CDR3 DNA reads as TGTGCCAGTAGACCCCCTCCCGAGACAGGGGGCATAACTGAAGCTTTCTTT. Translation: CASRPPPETGGITEAFF. The J gene is TRBJ1-1, the V gene TRBV19, with 10 bases fitting TRBD1. J gave up 5 bases and V 6 bases, and 15 bases lay outside the gene matches. From germline, CDR1 is LNHDA and CDR2 SQIVND (reference sequence). The CDR3 totals 17 residues.

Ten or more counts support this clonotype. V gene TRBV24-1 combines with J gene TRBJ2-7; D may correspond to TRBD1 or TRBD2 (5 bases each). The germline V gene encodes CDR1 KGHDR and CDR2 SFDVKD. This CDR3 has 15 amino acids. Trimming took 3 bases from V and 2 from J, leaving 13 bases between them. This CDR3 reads CATSDRRDGTYEQYF. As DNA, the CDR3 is TGTGCCACCAGTGATCGCCGGGACGGGACCTACGAGCAGTACTTC.

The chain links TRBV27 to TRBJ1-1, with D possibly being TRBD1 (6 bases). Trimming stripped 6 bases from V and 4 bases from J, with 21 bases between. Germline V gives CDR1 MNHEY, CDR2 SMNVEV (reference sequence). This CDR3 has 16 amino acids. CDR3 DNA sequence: TGTGCCAGCAGGGGGGCGGAGGGTGGATGGGCCACTGAAGCTTTCTTT. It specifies CASRGAEGGWATEAFF.

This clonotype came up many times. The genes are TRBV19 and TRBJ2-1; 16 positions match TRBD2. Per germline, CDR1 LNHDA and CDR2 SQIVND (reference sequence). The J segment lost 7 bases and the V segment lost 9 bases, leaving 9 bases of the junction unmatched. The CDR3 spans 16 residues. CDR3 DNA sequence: TGTGCCAGCCGACCGGGACTAGCGGGAGGGGTGAATGAGCAGTTCTTC. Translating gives CASRPGLAGGVNEQFF.

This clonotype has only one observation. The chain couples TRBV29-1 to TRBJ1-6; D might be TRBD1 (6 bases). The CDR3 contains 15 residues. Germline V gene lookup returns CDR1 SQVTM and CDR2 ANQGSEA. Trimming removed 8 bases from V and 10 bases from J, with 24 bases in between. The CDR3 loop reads CSFHDLRGAGSPLHF. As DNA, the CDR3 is TGCAGCTTTCACGACCTCAGGGGTGCGGGCTCACCCCTCCACTTT.

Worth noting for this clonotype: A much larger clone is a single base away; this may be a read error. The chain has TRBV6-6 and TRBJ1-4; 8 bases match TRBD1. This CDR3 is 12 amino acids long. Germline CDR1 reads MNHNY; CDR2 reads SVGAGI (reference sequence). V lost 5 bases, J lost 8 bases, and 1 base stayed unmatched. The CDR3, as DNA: TGTGCCAGCAGTCACAGGGGGGAAAAACTGTTTTTT. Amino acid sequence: CASSHRGEKLFF.

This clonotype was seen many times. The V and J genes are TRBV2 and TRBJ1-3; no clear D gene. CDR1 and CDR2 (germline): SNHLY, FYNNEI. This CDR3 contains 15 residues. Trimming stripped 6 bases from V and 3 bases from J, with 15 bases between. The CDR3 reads CASSEAPAYGNTIYF. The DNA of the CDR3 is TGTGCCAGCAGCGAGGCCCCCGCGTATGGAAACACCATATATTTT.

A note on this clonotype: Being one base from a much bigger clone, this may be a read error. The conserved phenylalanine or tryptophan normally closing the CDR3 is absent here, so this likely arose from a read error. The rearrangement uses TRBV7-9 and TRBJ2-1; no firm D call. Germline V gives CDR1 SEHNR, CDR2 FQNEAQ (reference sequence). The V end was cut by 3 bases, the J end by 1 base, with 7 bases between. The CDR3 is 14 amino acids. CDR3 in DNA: TGTGCCAGCAGCTTTAGGCAGTCCTACAATGAGCAGTTCCTC. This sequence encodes CASSFRQSYNEQFL.

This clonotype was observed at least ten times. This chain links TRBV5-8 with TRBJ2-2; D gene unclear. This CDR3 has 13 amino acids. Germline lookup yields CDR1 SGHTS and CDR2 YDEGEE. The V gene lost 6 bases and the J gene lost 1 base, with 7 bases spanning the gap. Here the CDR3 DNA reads TGTGCCAGCACCATTCAGAACACCGGGGAGCTGTTTTTT. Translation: CASTIQNTGELFF.

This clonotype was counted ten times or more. CDR3 loop: CASSLDGGTNYGYTF. Here the CDR3 DNA reads TGCGCCAGCAGCTTGGACGGGGGCACCAACTATGGCTACACCTTC. V and J are TRBV5-1 and TRBJ1-2, with D possibly being TRBD1 (6 bases). V lost 0 bases to trimming and J lost 2 bases, with 11 bases between them. CDR3 length: 15 amino acids. CDR1 is SGHRS and CDR2 is YFSETQ in the germline V gene. Complete variable domain (other parts from reference TRBV5-1 and TRBJ1-2): KAGVTQTPRYLIKTRGQQVTLSCSPISGHRSVSWYQQTPGQGLQFLFEYFSETQRNKGNFPGRFSGRQFSNSRSEMNVSTLELGDSALYLCASSLDGGTNYGYTFGSGTRLTVV.

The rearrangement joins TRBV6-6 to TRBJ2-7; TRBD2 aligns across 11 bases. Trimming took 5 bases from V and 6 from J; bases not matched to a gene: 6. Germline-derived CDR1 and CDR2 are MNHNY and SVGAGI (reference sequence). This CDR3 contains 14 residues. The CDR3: CASSPGTSGVEQYF. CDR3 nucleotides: TGTGCCAGCAGTCCCGGGACTAGCGGAGTCGAGCAGTACTTC.

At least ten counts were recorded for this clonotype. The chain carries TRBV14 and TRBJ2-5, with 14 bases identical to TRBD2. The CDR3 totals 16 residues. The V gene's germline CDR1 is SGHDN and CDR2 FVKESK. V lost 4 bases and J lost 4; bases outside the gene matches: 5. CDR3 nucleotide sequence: TGTGCCAGCAGCCGAGGGACTAGCGGGAGTCTAGAGACCCAGTACTTC. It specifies CASSRGTSGSLETQYF. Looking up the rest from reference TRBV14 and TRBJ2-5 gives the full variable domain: EAGVTQFPSHSVIEKGQTVTLRCDPISGHDNLYWYRRVMGKEIKFLLHFVKESKQDESGMPNNRFLAERTGGTYSTLKVQPAELEDSGVYFCASSRGTSGSLETQYFGPGTRLLVL.

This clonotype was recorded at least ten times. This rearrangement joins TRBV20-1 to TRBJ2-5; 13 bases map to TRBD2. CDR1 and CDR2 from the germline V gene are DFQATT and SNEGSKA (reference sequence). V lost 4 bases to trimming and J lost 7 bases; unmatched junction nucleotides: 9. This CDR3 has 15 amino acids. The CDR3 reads CSAKPGLAGRGTQYF. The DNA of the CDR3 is TGCAGTGCTAAACCGGGACTAGCGGGGAGGGGGACCCAGTACTTC.

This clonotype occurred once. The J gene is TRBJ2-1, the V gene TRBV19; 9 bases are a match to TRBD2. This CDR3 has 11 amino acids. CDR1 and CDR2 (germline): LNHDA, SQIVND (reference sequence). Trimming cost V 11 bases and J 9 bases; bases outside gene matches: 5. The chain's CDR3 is CAAGGMGEQFF. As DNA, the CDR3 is TGTGCCGCGGGAGGGATGGGTGAGCAGTTCTTC.

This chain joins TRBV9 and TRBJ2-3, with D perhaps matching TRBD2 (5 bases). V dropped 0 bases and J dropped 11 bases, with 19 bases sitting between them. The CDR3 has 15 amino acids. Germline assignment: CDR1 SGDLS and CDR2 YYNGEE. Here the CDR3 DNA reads TGTGCCAGCAGCGTAGGAGCGGCAACTAACAATGAGCAGTATTTT. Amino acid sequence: CASSVGAATNNEQYF.

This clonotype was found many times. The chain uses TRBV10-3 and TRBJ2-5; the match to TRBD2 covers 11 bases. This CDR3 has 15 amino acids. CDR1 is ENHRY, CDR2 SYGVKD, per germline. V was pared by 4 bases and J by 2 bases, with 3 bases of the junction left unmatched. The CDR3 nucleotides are TGTGCCATCAGTGGGCTAGCGGGAGGTCAAGAGACCCAGTACTTC. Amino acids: CAISGLAGGQETQYF.

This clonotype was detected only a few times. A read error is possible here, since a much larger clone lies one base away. The CDR3 region is CASSLARSFSVAYQQYF. The CDR3, as DNA: TGTGCCAGCAGCTTAGCGCGCTCATTTAGTGTGGCCTACCAGCAGTACTTC. V usage is TRBV7-9 and J usage is TRBJ2-7; D gene unclear. The CDR3 consists of 17 residues. Per the germline V gene, CDR1 is SEHNR and CDR2 is FQNEAQ (reference sequence).

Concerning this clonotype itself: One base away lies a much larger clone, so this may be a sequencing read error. CDR3 bases: TGTGCCAGCAGCTCGCTATGGGGCGGGCAGTACTTC. Translating gives CASSSLWGGQYF. The V and J genes are TRBV5-4 and TRBJ2-7; D perhaps matches TRBD1 (5 bases). The CDR3 has 12 amino acids. V was pared by 3 bases and J by 9 bases, with 13 bases between. Germline CDR1 is SGHNT and CDR2 is YYREEE (reference sequence). The full variable domain, its missing parts supplied by reference TRBV5-4 and TRBJ2-7, is ETGVTQSPTHLIKTRGQQVTLRCSSQSGHNTVSWYQQALGQGPQFIFQYYREEENGRGNFPPRFSGLQFPNYSSELNVNALELDDSALYLCASSSLWGGQYFGPGTRLTVT.

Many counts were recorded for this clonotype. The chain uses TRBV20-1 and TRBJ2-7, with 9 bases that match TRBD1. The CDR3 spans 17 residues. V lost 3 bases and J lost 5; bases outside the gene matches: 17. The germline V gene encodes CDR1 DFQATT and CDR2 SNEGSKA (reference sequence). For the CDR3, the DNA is TGCAGTGCTAGGGGTTATTTCGACGGGGGACAGGGCCACGAGCAGTACTTC. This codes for CSARGYFDGGQGHEQYF.

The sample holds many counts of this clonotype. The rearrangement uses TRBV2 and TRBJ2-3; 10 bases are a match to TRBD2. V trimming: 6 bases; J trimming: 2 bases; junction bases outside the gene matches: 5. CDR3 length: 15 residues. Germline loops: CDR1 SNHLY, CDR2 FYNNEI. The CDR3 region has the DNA TGTGCCAGCAGGGAGCGGGAGGGCCTCACAGATACGCAGTATTTT. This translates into CASREREGLTDTQYF.